This T cell receptor beta chain was recorded in a study of cytomegalovirus exposure and HLA in healthy donors (dated by TCRdb to 2017 to 2019). Turning to the overall study: According to an earlier analysis of a few hundred of the donors, 150 million to 200 million T cells yielded roughly 110 million unique TCR beta sequences and roughly 280 Gb of sequence data. Across roughly 420 genotyped donors of the cohort, an average of about 250,000 unique TCR beta nucleotide sequences per donor were sequenced, and 15% to 20% of those sequences were non-productive. All discovery cohort repertoires had been generated using a single sequencing platform. Among the roughly 370 genotyped donors, approximately 76% belonged to the genetic ancestry cluster associated with self-reported Caucasian donors. The study combined high-throughput TCR immunosequencing, statistical association of individual TCRs with disease status, and machine learning to predict cytomegalovirus infection status. The aim of the study was to test whether cataloging public T cell receptors could identify signatures of past pathogen exposure. Rather than drawing on any new phenotypic data, the later analysis identified candidate immune exposures from TCR beta sequences and the way those sequences occurred across donors. Several DR-DQ haplotypes were treated as single units for association and clustering because of strong linkage in the cohort. Alongside the repertoire data, information on donor age, sex, ethnicity and CMV serostatus was compiled. The number of typed donors differed by locus: roughly 629-640 for A, B, C, DRB1 and DQB1; 500 to 550 for DQA1; approximately 600 for DPA1; and about 450 for DPB1. Using immunosequencing, the study profiled T cell repertoires from 500 to 800 subjects and related those repertoires to cytomegalovirus serostatus. A separate validation cohort of 100 to 150 different subjects was used in addition to the roughly 700-subject first cohort. HLA typing included class I and class II loci at four-digit resolution. In a later analysis, previously published TCR beta repertoires from 666 donors were re-analyzed and high-resolution HLA genotyping was added so that TCR occurrence patterns could be studied. To decide whether each TCR beta V gene segment behaved as functional or pseudogenic, an earlier analysis of some 540 of the donors relied on high-throughput TCR beta sequencing. A later genetic analysis used genome-wide SNP genotypes for about three fifths of the 666 donors, treating that subset as a discovery cohort. An early release that covered fewer than 800 HLA-typed donors contained about 300 gigabases of sequencing data and some 87 million unique TCR sequences.

What the authors observed across the whole study: In an earlier analysis of a few hundred of the donors, most TCR beta V segments were observed in productive rearrangements about 87% or about 30% of the time, broadly matching IMGT annotations. Cytomegalovirus status was reported to be diagnosed by the classifier with high specificity and sensitivity in both the original and validation cohorts. Immune exposure information for the cohort was limited to CMV serostatus. A further reported finding was that TCR beta sequences accurately predicted the HLA-A and HLA-B alleles for most subjects in the first cohort. In vitro tests confirmed that a few of the cytomegalovirus-associated TCR beta chains recognize cytomegalovirus antigens. Because HLA typing was unavailable for some donors at each locus, only the typed subset was used in association tests. Linkage disequilibrium might explain the correlated functional status among segregating V segments, but an unknown experimental factor could not be excluded. In a later analysis, most CMV-associated TCR beta chains were found to appear HLA-restricted, with HLA associations seemingly driven largely by CMV exposure. Strong co-occurrence of HLA alleles, especially DR and DQ, made assigning TCR associations to individual alleles difficult. It was suggested by the authors that the approach could potentially be generalized to other disease states and immunological phenotypes. A later analysis reported that several top co-occurrence clusters appeared linked to parvovirus B19, influenza, CMV and Epstein-Barr virus. The 87-base-pair reads could not distinguish some IMGT-functional V segments, including TRBV6-2 and TRBV6-3, so those segments were excluded. In a later genetic analysis, a missense DCLRE1C variant was associated with V-gene and J-gene trimming of TCR beta chains, and the association was replicated in an independent cohort. Only TCR beta chains were sequenced in this cohort, and the absence of alpha or paired-chain data limited detectable features. A cluster of highly shared sequence variants was judged likely to represent a technical artifact of the sequencing pipeline. While some public TCRs were present in many individuals, most TCR sequences turned up only very rarely across donors. Fewer than 20 rarely observed V segments, including chromosome 9 orphons, were excluded from the earlier analysis of about 600 of the donors because counts were too low. Compared with the approximately 710-donor mean, donors in an Asian-associated ancestry cluster had fewer N-insertions in productive TCRs, according to a later genetic analysis. Roughly uniform sequencing depth across donors was assumed in presence/absence analyses, although this assumption may not hold. A later analysis associated roughly 17,000 TCR beta sequences with specific HLA alleles at a false discovery rate of 0.05. A later analysis found that TCR association rates varied across HLA loci, with DRB1 alleles showing the most associated TCRs and HLA-C alleles the fewest. In the study, roughly 160 TCR beta chains were listed as associated with cytomegalovirus. A later analysis found that HLA-associated TCR beta chains were more clonally expanded and had lower generation probabilities than equally common non-associated chains.

This clone was seen once. It has no known antigen specificity. No per-base quality is available; no much larger clone lies one base away. Library generation was performed with the immunoSEQ multiplex PCR assay. The multiplex PCR relied on a mix of 60 forward primers for TCR Vbeta segments and 13 reverse primers for TCR Jbeta segments. A multiplex PCR assay on genomic DNA amplified the CDR3 region of rearranged TCR beta genes. The amplified TCR beta libraries were sequenced on the Illumina HiSeq System as 87-base-pair reads. The study's own analysis went as follows. A later analysis counted about 80 million unique TCR beta chains across the 690 or so repertoires, and roughly 9.9 million of these chains were shared by at least two donors. Raw reads were error-corrected and collapsed into unique sequences by a nearest-neighbor algorithm in which closely related sequences were merged to remove PCR and sequencing errors. V, D and J gene segments were assigned by aligning CDR3 sequences to IMGT reference sequences. Each retained sequence needed at least a six-nucleotide match to both a V gene segment and a J gene segment. A rearrangement counted as productive if the CDR3 had no stop codons and remained in frame with V and J, and every other rearrangement counted as non-productive. Following IMGT convention, CDR3 was defined as the stretch from the second conserved V-encoded cysteine up to the conserved J-encoded phenylalanine. The earlier analysis of 587 of the donors excluded any sequence lacking an unambiguous match to a single V gene segment. An earlier analysis of 587 of the donors classified V segments as functional when productive rearrangements were above 56.7% and as segregating when the standard deviation between donors was above 5%. A statistical classification framework was built to diagnose cytomegalovirus status from the catalog of TCR beta chain sequences. In a later analysis, V and J genes were assigned by comparing TCR nucleotide sequences against IMGT/GENE-DB human TR gene sequences. A later analysis assigned CDR3 sequences and most-parsimonious VDJ recombination scenarios with the TCRdist pipeline. In a later analysis, each TCR beta chain was defined by its CDR3 amino acid sequence together with its V-gene family, and reads lacking a unique V-gene family were excluded. As a way to deal with suspected cross-contamination and a sequencing artifact, a later analysis dropped approximately 590 nucleotide sequences that were highly shared and had low generation probability. A later analysis calculated a clonal expansion index for each public chain from normalized within-repertoire ranks of inferred template counts. In a later analysis, generation probabilities were computed with a VDJ recombination model fitted to out-of-frame rearrangements, and the resulting probabilities were checked against IGoR. In a later analysis, TCR-TCR, TCR-HLA and TCR-CMV co-occurrence was scored with hypergeometric tests, and a repertoire-size bias correction was applied to TCR pairs. False discovery rates were estimated in a later analysis by permuting HLA or CMV assignments 20 times. In a later analysis, co-occurring TCRs were grouped using DBSCAN, with TCRdist sequence similarity added in when clustering inside HLA-allele-positive subsets. Co-occurrence clustering excluded repertoires with fewer than 30,000 or more than 120,000 public chains, plus five with anomalous nucleotide sharing. This is the immuneACCESS table as TCRdb keeps it, with only in-frame sequences that have V and J called. A part of the clones is gone; compared with another copy, unresolved V genes explain less than half, and the rest is unexplained. For V, J and clone size, that table is used; D and trimming come from the DNA. For this sample there are approximately 150,000 clones; 80% to 90% appear just once. The leading ten clones occupy about 12% of the sample.

The CDR3, from cysteine to phenylalanine, totals 15 residues. Just CDR3 DNA is preserved here, 45 bases in frame from base 1. From V the trimming removes 4 bases and from J it removes 4 bases, while the gene matches leave 6 bases of the junction unaccounted for. CDR1 and CDR2, looked up from the germline V gene (reference sequence), are LNHDA and SQIVND. The cohort comprised several hundred healthy bone marrow donors. At the time of sampling, all cohort members were nominally healthy, though unrecorded immune exposures were likely present. The donor tested CMV seronegative, placing the donor among the approximately 360 seronegative members of the cohort. Each donor provided a peripheral blood sample, and peripheral blood mononuclear cells were used for TCR beta sequencing. Genomic DNA was extracted from the blood cell samples with the Qiagen DNeasy Blood Extraction Kit.

The rearrangement combines TRBV19 with TRBJ1-2, with 10 bases matching TRBD1. The specimen was PBMCs. This sequence originates from a woman in her forties or fifties in good health and CMV-seronegative. Here is the DNA: TGTGCCAGTAGTAAACGGGACAGGGGTACCTATGGCTACACCTTC. This is translated as CASSKRDRGTYGYTF.